This is a list of T cell receptor beta chains from one sample in a study of Graves' ophthalmopathy and Graves' hyperthyroidism. MiXCR, applied by TCRdb to the multiplex PCR reads, yields one record per CDR3 protein. The table includes over a million distinct CDR3 sequences, about 40% detected once. Material for sequencing was peripheral blood or thyroid tissue (not recorded which). The source is an adult man with Graves' hyperthyroidism. The CDR3 runs from the conserved cysteine through the conserved F or W. D genes are given only for firm matches. Rows may omit the clone size; those that give it use once, few, many or a size class.

CASSFWTAPATNEKLFF TGTGCCAGCAGCTTCTGGACGGCCCCAGCAACTAATGAAAAACTGTTTTTT TRBJ1-4 . . TRBV7-9
CASSSTGVNTEAFF TGTGCCAGCAGTTCAACAGGAGTGAACACTGAAGCTTTCTTT TRBJ1-1 . . TRBV12-3/TRBV12-4
CSADGTTYEQYF TGCAGTGCGGACGGGACAACATACGAGCAGTACTTC TRBJ2-7 . few TRBV20-1
CSARDPLAGGFQETQYF TGCAGTGCTAGAGATCCCCTAGCGGGGGGGTTCCAAGAGACCCAGTACTTC TRBJ2-5 TRBD2 many TRBV20-1
CAISEPPPGAGRGYTQYF TGTGCCATCAGTGAGCCCCCCCCTGGGGCGGGACGAGGATATACGCAGTATTTT TRBJ2-3 . . TRBV10-3
CASRRTANEKLFF TGTGCCAGCAGGCGGACGGCCAATGAAAAACTGTTTTTT TRBJ1-4 . few TRBV6-5
CASSYYRGREAFF TGTGCCAGCAGCTATTACAGGGGGCGCGAAGCTTTCTTT TRBJ1-1 TRBD1 few TRBV5-6
CSATGTRLEAFF TGCAGTGCTACCGGGACAAGGCTCGAAGCTTTCTTT TRBJ1-1 . many TRBV20-1
CASSIGGSGNTF TGTGCCAGCAGCATCGGGGGCTCTGGAAACACCTTC TRBJ1-2 . once TRBV7-2
CASTRSGTGVILRELFF TGTGCCAGCACCCGAAGTGGGACAGGGGTGATTCTACGGGAGCTGTTTTTT TRBJ2-2 TRBD1 . TRBV7-2
CAIRGTSGSHEQYF TGTGCCATCAGGGGGACTAGCGGGAGCCACGAGCAGTACTTC TRBJ2-7 TRBD2 many TRBV10-3
CASRAGTGRFYGSCFF . TRBJ2-2 . . TRBV25-1
CASSANRVTEAFF TGTGCCAGCAGCGCCAACAGGGTCACTGAAGCTTTCTTT TRBJ1-1 . many TRBV9
CASSQGLAGYSYEQYF TGTGCCAGCAGCCAAGGGCTAGCGGGGTACTCCTACGAGCAGTACTTC TRBJ2-7 TRBD2 . TRBV3-1
CASSALRTAQETQYF TGTGCCAGCAGCGCTCTTCGGACAGCCCAAGAGACCCAGTACTTC TRBJ2-5 . many TRBV7-8